The rows below give T cell receptor beta chains drawn from one sample of a study of T cell changes during pregnancy in multiple sclerosis. Clones were read by immunoSEQ multiplex PCR, and TCRdb kept only the in-frame ones, dropping some. The table includes just under 20,000 clones, 70% to 90% detected once. Sequenced here: CD8+ T cells from peripheral blood mononuclear cells, sampled in the second trimester of pregnancy. These receptors were collected from a female donor in good health, enrolled as a control in a pregnancy study. The CDR3 runs from the conserved cysteine through the conserved F or W. D genes are given only for firm matches. Size is omitted from some rows. Given values are once, few, many or a class for expanded clones.

d_gene,v_gene,abundance,j_gene,len,CDR3aa,CDR3nt
TRBD1,TRBV4-1,NA,TRBJ1-5,15,CASSQSQGARQPQHF,TGCGCCAGCAGCCAATCACAGGGGGCACGTCAGCCCCAGCATTTT
NA,TRBV27,NA,TRBJ2-1,14,CASSLMQGPNEQFF,TGTGCCAGCAGTTTAATGCAGGGGCCCAATGAGCAGTTCTTC
TRBD2,TRBV10-1,NA,TRBJ2-3,15,CASSDGSGHTDTQYF,TGCGCCAGCAGTGACGGTAGCGGGCACACAGATACGCAGTATTTT
TRBD2,TRBV5-6,NA,TRBJ2-1,15,CASRGPSGGWNEQFF,TGTGCCAGCAGGGGGCCTAGCGGGGGGTGGAATGAGCAGTTCTTC
TRBD2,TRBV2,NA,TRBJ2-3,14,CASRGEQSRDTQYF,TGTGCCAGCCGGGGGGAACAAAGCAGGGATACGCAGTATTTT
TRBD1,TRBV29-1,NA,TRBJ1-2,13,CSVDQGGRYGYTF,TGCAGCGTCGATCAGGGGGGTCGATATGGCTACACCTTC
TRBD2,TRBV9,NA,TRBJ2-7,15,CASSVASGGGSEQYF,TGTGCCAGCAGCGTAGCTAGCGGGGGGGGATCCGAGCAGTACTTC
NA,TRBV2,medium-sized,TRBJ2-1,14,CASSADSSSNEQFF,TGTGCCAGCAGCGCCGATTCCTCGAGTAATGAGCAGTTCTTC
NA,TRBV27,NA,TRBJ1-2,13,CASSPGSGYGYTF,TGTGCCAGCAGTCCGGGGTCCGGATATGGCTACACCTTC
NA,TRBV6-7,NA,TRBJ1-5,15,CARIQGFYSNQPQHF,TGTGCCAGAATACAGGGTTTCTATAGCAATCAGCCCCAGCATTTT
NA,TRBV5-5,NA,TRBJ2-2,15,CASSGRDKNTGELFF,TGTGCCAGCAGCGGCCGGGACAAGAACACCGGGGAGCTGTTTTTT
NA,TRBV13,NA,TRBJ2-1,15,CASSLEQGQGIEQFF,TGTGCCAGCAGCCTTGAGCAGGGGCAAGGGATTGAGCAGTTCTTC
TRBD2,TRBV18,NA,TRBJ2-7,16,CASSPPGLAGFDEQYF,TGTGCCAGCTCACCACCGGGACTAGCGGGTTTCGACGAGCAGTACTTC
NA,TRBV2,NA,TRBJ2-7,15,CASRWIAGGASEQYF,TGTGCCAGCCGGTGGATTGCCGGGGGTGCGAGTGAGCAGTACTTC
NA,TRBV27,NA,TRBJ2-7,15,CASSVDFRGSYEQYF,NA
NA,TRBV6-4,NA,TRBJ2-1,15,CASSDASEGHNEQFF,TGTGCCAGCAGTGACGCTAGCGAAGGGCACAATGAGCAGTTCTTC
TRBD2,TRBV11-1,NA,TRBJ2-5,15,CASSLGTSEAETQYF,TGTGCCAGCAGTCTCGGGACTAGCGAGGCGGAGACCCAGTACTTC
TRBD2,TRBV27,NA,TRBJ2-1,19,CASSPAPVRGTFSYNEQFF,TGTGCCAGCAGTCCGGCCCCTGTGCGGGGGACCTTCTCCTACAATGAGCAGTTCTTC
NA,TRBV23-1,NA,TRBJ1-1,15,CASSQLRGVRTEAFF,TGCGCCAGCAGTCAGCTGCGGGGGGTAAGAACTGAAGCTTTCTTT
TRBD2,TRBV28,NA,TRBJ2-7,19,CASSPSLTGTSGRAYEQYF,TGTGCCAGCAGTCCCTCCCTTACCGGGACTAGCGGGAGGGCCTACGAGCAGTACTTC
TRBD2,TRBV19,NA,TRBJ2-7,15,CASSIFRGESYEQYF,TGTGCCAGTAGTATATTCCGGGGGGAGTCCTACGAGCAGTACTTC
TRBD1,TRBV19,NA,TRBJ2-3,13,CASTRGLGDTQYF,TGTGCCAGTACGAGGGGGCTGGGGGATACGCAGTATTTT
TRBD2,TRBV30,NA,TRBJ2-5,16,CAWSDTRTSGDGTQYF,TGTGCCTGGAGTGATACCCGGACTAGCGGCGATGGGACCCAGTACTTC
TRBD2,TRBV5-8,NA,TRBJ2-3,16,CASSDYSGGATDTQYF,TGTGCCAGCAGCGACTATAGCGGGGGGGCCACAGATACGCAGTATTTT
NA,TRBV10-2,NA,TRBJ1-6,18,CASSSGKGGHSYNSPLHF,TGCGCCAGCAGTTCCGGAAAAGGGGGTCACTCCTATAATTCACCCCTCCACTTT
NA,TRBV7-6,NA,TRBJ2-1,16,CASSLGGVTFYNEQFF,TGTGCCAGCAGCTTAGGGGGCGTCACGTTCTACAATGAGCAGTTCTTC
TRBD2,TRBV27,NA,TRBJ2-7,16,CASSFRLAGHSYEQYF,TGTGCCAGCAGTTTCCGGCTAGCGGGTCATAGCTACGAGCAGTACTTC
NA,TRBV6-1,NA,TRBJ1-2,15,CASRLQWGGLDGYTF,TGTGCCAGCAGGCTCCAATGGGGGGGGCTGGATGGCTACACCTTC
TRBD1,TRBV5-6,NA,TRBJ1-1,12,CASSSTGVVAFF,TGTGCCAGCAGTTCTACAGGGGTCGTTGCTTTCTTT
TRBD2,TRBV5-4,NA,TRBJ2-1,16,CASSPERGGSYNEQFF,TGTGCCAGCAGCCCAGAGCGGGGGGGATCCTACAATGAGCAGTTCTTC
TRBD1,TRBV5-5,NA,TRBJ1-3,13,CASSLDRGDTIYF,TGTGCCAGCAGCTTGGACAGGGGAGACACCATATATTTT
TRBD2,TRBV6-4,NA,TRBJ2-3,15,CASSDGEREADTQYF,TGTGCCAGCAGTGACGGGGAGCGGGAGGCAGATACGCAGTATTTT
TRBD2,TRBV6-5,NA,TRBJ2-1,16,CASSYRGLAHYNEQFF,TGTGCCAGCAGTTACCGGGGACTAGCTCACTACAATGAGCAGTTCTTC
NA,TRBV27,NA,TRBJ2-7,18,CASSLSSGRSFNLYEQYF,TGTGCCAGCAGTTTATCCTCCGGCAGGTCCTTTAACCTCTACGAGCAGTACTTC
TRBD2,TRBV5-4,once,TRBJ2-3,15,CASSALAASTDTQYF,TGTGCCAGCAGCGCCCTAGCGGCCTCCACAGATACGCAGTATTTT
NA,TRBV6-4,NA,TRBJ2-3,15,CASSDGAGSVNTQYF,TGTGCCAGCAGTGACGGAGCGGGTTCGGTAAATACGCAGTATTTT
NA,TRBV6-1,NA,TRBJ2-1,13,CASSPPGRNEQFF,TGTGCCAGCAGTCCCCCAGGCAGGAATGAGCAGTTCTTC
TRBD2,TRBV4-2,once,TRBJ2-1,16,CASSQLAGGEGNEQFF,TGTGCCAGCAGCCAACTAGCGGGAGGGGAGGGGAATGAGCAGTTCTTC
NA,TRBV28,NA,TRBJ2-1,13,CASTPYREDEQFF,TGTGCCAGCACCCCCTACAGGGAAGATGAGCAGTTCTTC
TRBD2,TRBV6-4,few,TRBJ2-3,17,CASSDGTSGGASDTQYF,TGTGCCAGCAGTGACGGCACTAGCGGGGGGGCATCAGATACGCAGTATTTT
TRBD1,TRBV5-1,NA,TRBJ1-3,16,CASSYDRGSLGNTIYF,TGCGCCAGCAGCTACGACAGGGGGTCTCTTGGAAACACCATATATTTT
TRBD1,TRBV5-1,NA,TRBJ1-2,15,CASSWGDRDGYGYTF,TGCGCCAGCAGCTGGGGGGACAGGGATGGCTATGGCTACACCTTC
NA,TRBV27,once,TRBJ2-5,15,CASSLMAGMEETQYF,TGTGCCAGCAGTTTAATGGCAGGGATGGAAGAGACCCAGTACTTC
NA,TRBV1,NA,TRBJ2-3,16,CTSSQGRRGATDTQYF,TGCACCAGCAGCCAAGGACGGCGGGGGGCCACAGATACGCAGTATTTT
TRBD2,TRBV9,NA,TRBJ2-3,19,CASSVGGLAGGLVTDTQYF,TGTGCCAGCAGCGTAGGCGGACTAGCGGGGGGGCTGGTCACAGATACGCAGTATTTT
NA,TRBV9,NA,TRBJ1-2,12,CASRSMAYGYTF,TGTGCCAGCAGATCGATGGCCTATGGCTACACCTTC
NA,TRBV21-1,NA,TRBJ1-2,13,CASSKRTLEGYTF,TGTGCCAGCAGCAAAAGGACACTTGAGGGCTACACCTTC
TRBD1,TRBV7-3,NA,TRBJ2-5,15,CASSLIGTGGETQYF,TGTGCCAGCAGCTTAATTGGGACAGGGGGAGAGACCCAGTACTTC